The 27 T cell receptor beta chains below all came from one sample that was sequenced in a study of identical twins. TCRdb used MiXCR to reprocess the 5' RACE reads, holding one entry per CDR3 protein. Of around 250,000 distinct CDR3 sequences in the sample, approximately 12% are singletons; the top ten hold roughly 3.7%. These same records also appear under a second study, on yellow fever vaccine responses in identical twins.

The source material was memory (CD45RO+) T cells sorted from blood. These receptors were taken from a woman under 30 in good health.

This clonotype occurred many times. The CDR3 sequence is CASSDGVPPAEAFF. The CDR3 DNA follows: TGTGCCAGCAGTGACGGCGTCCCCCCAGCTGAAGCTTTCTTT. The chain is built from TRBV6-1 and TRBJ1-1; D gene unclear. Trimming shortened V by 3 bases and J by 6 bases, and 14 bases separated the two germline ends. The CDR3 sequence is 14 residues long. CDR1 and CDR2 (germline): MNHNS, SASEGT.

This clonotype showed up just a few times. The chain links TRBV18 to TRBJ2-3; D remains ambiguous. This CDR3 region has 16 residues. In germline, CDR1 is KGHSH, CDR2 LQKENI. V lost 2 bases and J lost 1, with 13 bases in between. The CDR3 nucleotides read TGTGCCAGCTCACCAAAAAAGGTCCAAGGCACAGATACGCAGTATTTT. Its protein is CASSPKKVQGTDTQYF.

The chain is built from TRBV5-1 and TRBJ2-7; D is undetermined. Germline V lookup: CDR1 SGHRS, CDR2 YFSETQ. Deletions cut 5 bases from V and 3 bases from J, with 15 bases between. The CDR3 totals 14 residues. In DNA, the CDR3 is TGCGCCAGCAGGAGTGGGCTTGGGGACTACGAGCAGTACTTC. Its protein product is CASRSGLGDYEQYF.

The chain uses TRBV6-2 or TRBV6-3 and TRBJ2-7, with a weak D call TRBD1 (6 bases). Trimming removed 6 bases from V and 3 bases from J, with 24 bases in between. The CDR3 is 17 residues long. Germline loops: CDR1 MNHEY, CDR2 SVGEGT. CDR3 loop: CASRRPPIRDTDYEQYF. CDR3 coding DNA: TGTGCCAGCAGACGCCCCCCTATCCGGGACACCGACTACGAGCAGTACTTC.

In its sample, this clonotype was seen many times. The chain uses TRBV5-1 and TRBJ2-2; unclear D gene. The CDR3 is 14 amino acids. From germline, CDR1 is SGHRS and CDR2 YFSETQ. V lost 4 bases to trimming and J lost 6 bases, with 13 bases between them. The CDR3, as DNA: TGCGCCAGCAGCACCGATTCCGGGTCCGGGGAGCTGTTTTTT. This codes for CASSTDSGSGELFF.

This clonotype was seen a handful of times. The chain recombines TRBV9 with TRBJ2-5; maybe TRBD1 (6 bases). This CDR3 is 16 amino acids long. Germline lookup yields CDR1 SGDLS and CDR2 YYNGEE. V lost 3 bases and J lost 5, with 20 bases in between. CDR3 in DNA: TGTGCCAGCAGCGCCGCCCCCCAGGGGCGTTCGGAGACCCAGTACTTC. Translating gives CASSAAPQGRSETQYF.

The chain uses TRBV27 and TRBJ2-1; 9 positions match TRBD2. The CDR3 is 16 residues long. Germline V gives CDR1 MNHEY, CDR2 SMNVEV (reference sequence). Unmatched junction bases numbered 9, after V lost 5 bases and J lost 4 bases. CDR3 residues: CASSGPRGGGYNEQFF. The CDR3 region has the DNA TGTGCCAGCAGTGGACCGCGGGGGGGCGGGTACAATGAGCAGTTCTTC.

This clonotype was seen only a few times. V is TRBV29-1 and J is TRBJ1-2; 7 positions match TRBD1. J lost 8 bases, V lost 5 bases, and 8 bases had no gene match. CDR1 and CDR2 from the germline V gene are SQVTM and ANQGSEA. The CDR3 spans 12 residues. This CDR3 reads CSVPTGVGGYTF. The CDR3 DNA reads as TGCAGCGTTCCTACAGGGGTCGGAGGCTACACCTTC.

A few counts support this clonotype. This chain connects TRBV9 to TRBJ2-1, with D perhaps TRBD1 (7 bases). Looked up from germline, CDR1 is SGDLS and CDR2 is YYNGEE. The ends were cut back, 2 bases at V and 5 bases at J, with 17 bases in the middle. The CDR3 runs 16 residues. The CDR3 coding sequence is TGTGCCAGCAGCGTGTCAGGGGGGAGGTTGAACAATGAGCAGTTCTTC. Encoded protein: CASSVSGGRLNNEQFF. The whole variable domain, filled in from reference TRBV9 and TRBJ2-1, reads DSGVTQTPKHLITATGQRVTLRCSPRSGDLSVYWYQQSLDQGLQFLIQYYNGEERAKGNILERFSAQQFPDLHSELNLSSLELGDSALYFCASSVSGGRLNNEQFFGPGTRLTVL.

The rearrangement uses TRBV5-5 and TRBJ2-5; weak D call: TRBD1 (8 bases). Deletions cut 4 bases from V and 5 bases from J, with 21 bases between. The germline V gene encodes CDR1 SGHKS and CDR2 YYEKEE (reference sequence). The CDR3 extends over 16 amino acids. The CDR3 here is CASSPAGGTGGETQYF. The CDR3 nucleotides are TGTGCCAGCAGCCCCGCCGGGGGGACAGGCGGGGAGACCCAGTACTTC.

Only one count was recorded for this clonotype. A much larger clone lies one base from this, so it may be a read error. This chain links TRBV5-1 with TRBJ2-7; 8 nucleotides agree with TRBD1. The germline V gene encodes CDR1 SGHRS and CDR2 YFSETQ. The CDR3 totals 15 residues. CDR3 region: CASSSGSTGVFEQNF. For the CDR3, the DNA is TGCGCCAGCAGCTCGGGGTCGACAGGGGTATTCGAGCAGAACTTC. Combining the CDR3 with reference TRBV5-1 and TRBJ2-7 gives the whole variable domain KAGVTQTPRYLIKTRGQQVTLSCSPISGHRSVSWYQQTPGQGLQFLFEYFSETQRNKGNFPGRFSGRQFSNSRSEMNVSTLELGDSALYLCASSSGSTGVFEQNFGPGTRLTVT.

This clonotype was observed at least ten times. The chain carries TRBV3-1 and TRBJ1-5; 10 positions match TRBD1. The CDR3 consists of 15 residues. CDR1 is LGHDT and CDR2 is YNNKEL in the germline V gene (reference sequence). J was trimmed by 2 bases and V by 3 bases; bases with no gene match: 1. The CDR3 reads CASSHGTGGNQPQHF. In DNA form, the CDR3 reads TGTGCCAGCAGCCACGGGACAGGGGGCAATCAGCCCCAGCATTTT.

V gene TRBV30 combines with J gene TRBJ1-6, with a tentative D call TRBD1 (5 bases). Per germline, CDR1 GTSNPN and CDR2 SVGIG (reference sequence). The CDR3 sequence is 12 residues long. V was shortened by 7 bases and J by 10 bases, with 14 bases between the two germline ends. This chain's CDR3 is CAYHPGLSPLHF. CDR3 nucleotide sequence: TGTGCCTACCACCCGGGGCTCTCACCCCTCCACTTT.

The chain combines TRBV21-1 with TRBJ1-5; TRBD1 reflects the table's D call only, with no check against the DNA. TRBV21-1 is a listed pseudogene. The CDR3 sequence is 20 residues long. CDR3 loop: CASSKCRDTRKRNSNQPQHF. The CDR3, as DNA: TGTGCCAGCAGCAAGTGCCGGGACACCCGGAAACGGAATAGCAATCAGCCCCAGCATTTT.

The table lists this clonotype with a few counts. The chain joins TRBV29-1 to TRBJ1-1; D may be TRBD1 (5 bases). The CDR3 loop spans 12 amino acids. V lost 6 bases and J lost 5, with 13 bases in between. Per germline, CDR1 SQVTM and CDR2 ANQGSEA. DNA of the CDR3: TGCAGCGTGCAGGCCGGGGGGACTGAAGCTTTCTTT. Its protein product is CSVQAGGTEAFF.

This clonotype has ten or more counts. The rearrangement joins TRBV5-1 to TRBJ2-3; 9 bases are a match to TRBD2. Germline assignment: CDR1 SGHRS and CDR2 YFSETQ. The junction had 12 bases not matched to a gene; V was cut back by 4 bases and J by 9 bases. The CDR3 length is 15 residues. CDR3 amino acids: CASSTDRHAGGTQYF. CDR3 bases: TGCGCCAGCAGCACTGACCGGCACGCGGGAGGGACGCAGTATTTT.

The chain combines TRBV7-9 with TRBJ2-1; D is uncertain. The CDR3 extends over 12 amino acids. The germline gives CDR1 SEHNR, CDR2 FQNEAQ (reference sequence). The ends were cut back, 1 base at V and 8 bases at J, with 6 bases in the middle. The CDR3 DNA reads TGTGCCAGCAGCTTAGACTTCCATGAGCAGTTCTTC. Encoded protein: CASSLDFHEQFF.

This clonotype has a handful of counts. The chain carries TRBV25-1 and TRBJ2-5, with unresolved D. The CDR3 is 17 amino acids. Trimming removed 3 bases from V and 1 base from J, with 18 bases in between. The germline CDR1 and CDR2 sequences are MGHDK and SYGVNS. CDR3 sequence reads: CASSEGLPGSGQETQYF. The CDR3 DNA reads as TGTGCCAGCAGTGAGGGGTTGCCTGGGTCAGGCCAAGAGACCCAGTACTTC. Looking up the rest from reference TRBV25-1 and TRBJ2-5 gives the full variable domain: EADIYQTPRYLVIGTGKKITLECSQTMGHDKMYWYQQDPGMELHLIHYSYGVNSTEKGDLSSESTVSRIRTEHFPLTLESARPSHTSQYLCASSEGLPGSGQETQYFGPGTRLLVL.

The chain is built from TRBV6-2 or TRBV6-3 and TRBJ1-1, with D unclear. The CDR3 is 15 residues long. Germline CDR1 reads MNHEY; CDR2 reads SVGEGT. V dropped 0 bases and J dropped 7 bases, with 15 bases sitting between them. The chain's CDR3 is CASSYSVDGSFEAFF. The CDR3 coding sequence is TGTGCCAGCAGTTACTCTGTAGACGGATCCTTTGAAGCTTTCTTT.

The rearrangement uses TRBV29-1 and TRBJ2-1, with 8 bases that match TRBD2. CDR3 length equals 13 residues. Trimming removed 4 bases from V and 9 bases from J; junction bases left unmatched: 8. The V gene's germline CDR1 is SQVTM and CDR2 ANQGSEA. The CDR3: CSVGLAPQGEQFF. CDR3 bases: TGCAGCGTTGGACTAGCGCCCCAAGGTGAGCAGTTCTTC.

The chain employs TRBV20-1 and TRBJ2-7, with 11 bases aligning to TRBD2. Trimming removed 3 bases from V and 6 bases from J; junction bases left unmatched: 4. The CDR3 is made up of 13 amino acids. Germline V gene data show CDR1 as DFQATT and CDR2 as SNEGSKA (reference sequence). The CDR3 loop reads CSASVLAGAEQYF. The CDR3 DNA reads TGCAGTGCTAGTGTACTAGCGGGAGCCGAGCAGTACTTC.

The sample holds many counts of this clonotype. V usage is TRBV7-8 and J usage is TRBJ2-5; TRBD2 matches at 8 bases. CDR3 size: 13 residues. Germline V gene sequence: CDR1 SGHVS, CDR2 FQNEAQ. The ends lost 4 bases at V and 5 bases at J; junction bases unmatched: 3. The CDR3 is CASSWRGVETQYF. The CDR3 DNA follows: TGTGCCAGCAGCTGGCGGGGGGTCGAGACCCAGTACTTC.

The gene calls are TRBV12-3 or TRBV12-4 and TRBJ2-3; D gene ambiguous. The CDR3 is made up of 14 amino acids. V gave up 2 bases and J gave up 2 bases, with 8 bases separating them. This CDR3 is CASSLPRSTDTQYF. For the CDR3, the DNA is TGTGCCAGCAGTTTACCCCGGTCCACAGATACGCAGTATTTT.

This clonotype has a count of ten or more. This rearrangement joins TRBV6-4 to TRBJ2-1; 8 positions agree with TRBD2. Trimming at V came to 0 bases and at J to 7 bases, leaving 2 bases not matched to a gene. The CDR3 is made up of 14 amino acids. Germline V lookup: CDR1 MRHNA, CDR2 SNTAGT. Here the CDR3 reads CASSDSSGSNEQFF. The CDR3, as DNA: TGTGCCAGCAGTGACTCAAGCGGGAGTAATGAGCAGTTCTTC.

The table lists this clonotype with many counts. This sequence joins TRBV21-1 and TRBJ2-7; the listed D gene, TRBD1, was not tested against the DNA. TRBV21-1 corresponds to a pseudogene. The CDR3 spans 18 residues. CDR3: CASSNAHKTAVSSYEQYF. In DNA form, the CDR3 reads TGTGCCAGCAGCAACGCACACAAGACAGCAGTAAGCTCCTACGAGCAGTACTTC.

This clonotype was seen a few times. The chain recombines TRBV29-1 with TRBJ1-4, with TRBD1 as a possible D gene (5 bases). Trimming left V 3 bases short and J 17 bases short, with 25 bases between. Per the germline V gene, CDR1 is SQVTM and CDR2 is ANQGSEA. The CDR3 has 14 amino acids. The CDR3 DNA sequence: TGCAGCGTTGAGGCCCCCGGAACAGGTGAAAAACGTTTTTTT. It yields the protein CSVEAPGTGEKRFF.

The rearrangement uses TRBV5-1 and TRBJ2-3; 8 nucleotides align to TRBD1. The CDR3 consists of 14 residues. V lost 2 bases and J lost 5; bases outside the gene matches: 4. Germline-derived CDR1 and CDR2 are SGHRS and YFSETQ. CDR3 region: CASSFSTGEDTQYF. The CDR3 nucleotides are TGCGCCAGCAGCTTCTCGACAGGGGAAGATACGCAGTATTTT.